Below are 31 T cell receptor beta chains sequenced from a single sample in a study of metastatic and nonmetastatic thyroid tumors. Using MiXCR, TCRdb reanalyzed the PCR reads. The repertoire consists of approximately 28,000 clones, with roughly 17% occurring once and the leading ten covering 5.5% to 7.5%. Prior to thyroid surgery, none of the patients had received any treatment. The sequenced sample was blood. The receptor set was obtained from a male donor with papillary thyroid cancer or a benign thyroid nodule (not recorded which). Some clones in this sample may be carry-over from other donors' samples.

In this sample, this clone turned up many times. The chain couples TRBV10-1 to TRBJ2-3; D call uncertain. Trimming cost V 3 bases and J 6 bases, with 7 bases left between them. CDR1 and CDR2 from the germline V gene are WNHNN and SYGVQD (reference sequence). CDR3 length: 12 amino acids. The CDR3 reads CASSDGADTQYF. The CDR3 DNA reads as TGCGCCAGCAGTGACGGAGCGGATACGCAGTATTTT.

Concerning this clone itself: A junction end diverges from the germline sequence, so it may reflect a read error. The V gene is TRBV7-6, the J gene TRBJ2-2; maybe TRBD2 (5 bases). The CDR3 runs 13 residues. Germline lookup yields CDR1 SGHVS and CDR2 FNYEAQ. CDR3: CASTPVNTGEPFF. The CDR3 nucleotides are TGTGCCAGCACCCCAGTAAACACCGGGGAGCCGTTTTTT.

This clone appeared many times. The J gene is TRBJ2-1, the V gene TRBV10-2, with 7 bases lining up with TRBD2. This CDR3 is 17 amino acids long. The ends lost 6 bases at V and 3 bases at J; junction bases unmatched: 14. Germline V CDR1 and CDR2: WSHSY, SAAADI. The CDR3 region has the DNA TGCGCCAGCAGACCCGGGACTAACGTCAACTACTACAATGAGCAGTTCTTC. Translated, it gives CASRPGTNVNYYNEQFF.

The chain carries TRBV7-9 and TRBJ2-7; TRBD2 matches at 12 bases. The CDR3 has 14 amino acids. Germline V lookup: CDR1 SEHNR, CDR2 FQNEAQ (reference sequence). After removal of 7 bases from V and 7 bases from J, the junction contained 8 bases not matched to a gene. CDR3 in DNA: TGTGCCAGCATCCCTAGCGGGAGGGCCGCTGAGCAGTACTTC. It is translated as CASIPSGRAAEQYF.

This clone was recorded at least ten times. The chain uses TRBV5-1 and TRBJ2-5; 9 nucleotides align to TRBD2. The CDR3 has 18 amino acids. Germline V CDR1 and CDR2: SGHRS, YFSETQ. V lost 4 bases and J lost 1; bases outside the gene matches: 14. CDR3 protein: CASSPKLGAGGIQETQYF. The CDR3 DNA reads TGCGCCAGCAGCCCAAAATTGGGAGCGGGAGGAATCCAAGAGACCCAGTACTTC.

This clone was counted between two and nine times. The chain employs TRBV6-2 or TRBV6-3 and TRBJ2-7; no definite D call. The germline V gene has CDR1 MNHEY and CDR2 SVGEGT. Trimming removed 2 bases at V and 1 base at J, with 6 bases between. The CDR3 has 13 amino acids. The CDR3 DNA sequence: TGTGCCAGCAGTTACCAGGTTTCCTACGAGCAGTACTTC. Its protein is CASSYQVSYEQYF.

This clone was counted ten times or more. The chain recombines TRBV30 with TRBJ2-6; D perhaps matches TRBD2 (7 bases). Germline CDR1 is GTSNPN and CDR2 is SVGIG (reference sequence). The ends were cut back, 7 bases at V and 1 base at J, with 23 bases in the middle. This CDR3 is built from 18 residues. The CDR3 here is CASDVGGEGGSGANVLTF. The CDR3 nucleotides read TGTGCCTCAGATGTAGGCGGGGAGGGGGGATCTGGGGCCAACGTCCTGACTTTC.

There are many counts of this clone. This chain connects TRBV25-1 to TRBJ2-1; 7 nucleotides agree with TRBD2. V dropped 6 bases and J dropped 10; count of bases not matched to a gene: 6. The CDR3 contains 12 residues. Germline-derived CDR1 and CDR2 are MGHDK and SYGVNS. CDR3 amino acids: CASRWGGMEQFF. DNA of the CDR3: TGTGCCAGCAGGTGGGGGGGTATGGAGCAGTTCTTC.

The sample holds many counts of this clone. CDR3 protein: CSARDPGTSGRAVWEQFF. DNA for the CDR3: TGCAGTGCTAGAGATCCCGGAACTAGCGGGAGGGCCGTATGGGAGCAGTTCTTC. This chain uses TRBV20-1 with TRBJ2-1; the match to TRBD2 covers 13 bases. Per the germline V gene, CDR1 is DFQATT and CDR2 is SNEGSKA (reference sequence). The CDR3 sequence is 18 residues long. The junction had 15 bases not matched to a gene; V was cut back by 0 bases and J by 10 bases.

In this sample, this clone is medium-sized (0.01 to 0.1%). The J gene is TRBJ1-3, the V gene TRBV19; D is unclear. V was trimmed by 6 bases and J by 0 bases, leaving 9 bases between them. There are 14 residues in the CDR3. Germline CDR1 and CDR2: LNHDA and SQIVND (reference sequence). The CDR3 protein is CASSTYVSGNTIYF. Written as DNA, the CDR3 is TGTGCCAGTAGCACGTACGTCTCTGGAAACACCATATATTTT.

The genes are TRBV3-1 and TRBJ2-1; D call uncertain. The CDR3 loop spans 14 amino acids. Germline-derived CDR1 and CDR2 are LGHDT and YNNKEL (reference sequence). Trimming cost V 0 bases and J 5 bases, with 8 bases left between them. CDR3 loop: CASSQDPGHNEQFF. DNA of the CDR3: TGTGCCAGCAGCCAAGACCCAGGACACAATGAGCAGTTCTTC.

This clone was seen ten or more times. This chain joins TRBV7-3 and TRBJ2-1, with 10 nucleotides matching TRBD2. V shed 1 base and J 5 bases; nucleotides not matched to a gene: 11. This CDR3 spans 18 amino acids. The germline CDR1 and CDR2 sequences are SGHTA and FQGTGA. CDR3: CASSLISSGSGMNNEQFF. For the CDR3, the DNA is TGTGCCAGCAGCTTAATTTCTAGCGGGAGCGGGATGAACAATGAGCAGTTCTTC.

This chain links TRBV20-1 with TRBJ2-7; TRBD1 might be the D (6 bases). V was clipped by 5 bases and J by 2 bases, with 16 bases between them. Germline CDR1 and CDR2: DFQATT and SNEGSKA (reference sequence). The CDR3 totals 14 residues. For the CDR3, the DNA is TGCAGTGCTCATACAGGGAGTACAGCCTACGAGCAGTACTTC. Protein: CSAHTGSTAYEQYF.

This clone was observed many times. A single base separates this from a much larger clone, so it may be a read error. Lacking the conserved final phenylalanine or tryptophan, this CDR3 likely reflects a read error. The CDR3 sequence: CAWGEEQFS. Written as DNA, the CDR3 is TGTGCCTGGGGGGAGGAGCAGTTCTCC. The chain uses TRBV30 and TRBJ2-1, with D possibly TRBD2 on 5 matching bases. Germline values: CDR1 GTSNPN, CDR2 SVGIG (reference sequence). V dropped 5 bases and J dropped 10 bases, with 6 bases sitting between them. The length of the CDR3 is 9 residues.

V is TRBV11-3 and J is TRBJ2-1; 8 positions agree with TRBD2. V lost 2 bases and J lost 3; bases outside the gene matches: 3. Germline values: CDR1 SGHNT, CDR2 YENEEA. The CDR3 has 15 amino acids. The CDR3 sequence: CASSLRLAGYNEQFF. CDR3 nucleotides: TGTGCCAGCAGCTTACGGCTAGCGGGCTACAATGAGCAGTTCTTC.

This clone has ten or more counts. This chain connects TRBV5-4 to TRBJ1-5; D possibly corresponds to TRBD1 (6 bases). Germline CDR1 and CDR2: SGHNT and YYREEE (reference sequence). Trimming left V 4 bases short and J 2 bases short, with 10 bases between. CDR3 size: 14 residues. The CDR3 spells CASSLQGGNQPQHF. Written as DNA, the CDR3 is TGTGCCAGCAGCCTACAGGGAGGCAATCAGCCCCAGCATTTT.

In its sample, this clone was seen many times. The genes are TRBV9 and TRBJ2-7; D ambiguous. The CDR3 is 14 amino acids. V was pared by 2 bases and J by 3 bases, with 12 bases between. Germline V gives CDR1 SGDLS, CDR2 YYNGEE. CDR3 DNA sequence: TGTGCCAGCAGCGTTAGTCCCGGTAACTACGAGCAGTACTTC. Amino acids: CASSVSPGNYEQYF.

This clone is categorized as medium-sized. The chain uses TRBV27 and TRBJ1-2; D is possibly TRBD1 (5 bases). Germline lookup yields CDR1 MNHEY and CDR2 SMNVEV (reference sequence). The V gene lost 3 bases and the J gene lost 7 bases, with 12 bases spanning the gap. The CDR3 totals 13 residues. In nucleotides, the CDR3 is TGTGCCAGCAGTTTGATAGCCGGGGGTGGCTACACCTTC. It yields the protein CASSLIAGGGYTF.

This clone was detected ten times or more. The chain uses TRBV2 and TRBJ1-3, with no clear D. The V gene's germline CDR1 is SNHLY and CDR2 FYNNEI. The V gene lost 3 bases and the J gene lost 3 bases, with 3 bases spanning the gap. The CDR3 loop spans 12 amino acids. The chain's CDR3 is CASSDRGNTIYF. Here the CDR3 DNA reads TGTGCCAGCAGTGATCGTGGAAACACCATATATTTT.

This clone was seen many times. This rearrangement joins TRBV9 to TRBJ1-1; D remains unclear. The germline CDR1 and CDR2 sequences are SGDLS and YYNGEE. The CDR3 sequence is 15 residues long. The ends were cut back, 0 bases at V and 4 bases at J, with 13 bases in the middle. The CDR3, as DNA: TGTGCCAGCAGCGTAGTACTGGCAGAACCCACTGAAGCTTTCTTT. Protein product: CASSVVLAEPTEAFF.

V and J are TRBV6-1 and TRBJ2-7; TRBD1 matches 9 bases. The V gene end was trimmed by 8 bases and the J gene end by 3 bases; junction bases not matched to a gene: 11. The CDR3 loop spans 15 amino acids. Per germline, CDR1 MNHNS and CDR2 SASEGT. This CDR3 is CASDIRPGQGYEQYF. The CDR3 DNA reads as TGTGCCAGCGATATTCGACCGGGACAGGGCTACGAGCAGTACTTC.

This clone showed up many times. V and J are TRBV20-1 and TRBJ2-5, with unresolved D. The CDR3 is 17 amino acids. V lost 3 bases to trimming and J lost 0 bases, with 20 bases between them. Per the germline V gene, CDR1 is DFQATT and CDR2 is SNEGSKA (reference sequence). As DNA, the CDR3 is TGCAGTGCTAGCCGCACCCAGATAACGGTGTACCAAGAGACCCAGTACTTC. This sequence encodes CSASRTQITVYQETQYF.

Sample share makes this clone medium-sized. The chain has TRBV27 and TRBJ2-7; tentatively, D is TRBD1 or TRBD2 (5 bases each). The CDR3 consists of 10 residues. Between the trimmed V and J ends, which lost 8 bases and 4 bases, there was a span of 6 bases. Germline assignment: CDR1 MNHEY and CDR2 SMNVEV (reference sequence). The CDR3 sequence is CASGGYEQYF. In DNA, the CDR3 is TGTGCCAGCGGGGGTTACGAGCAGTACTTC.

This chain uses TRBV24-1 with TRBJ1-5; TRBD1 is a possible D gene (5 bases). The CDR3 has 15 amino acids. V lost 4 bases and J 7 bases, leaving 16 bases between the germline ends. Looked up from germline, CDR1 is KGHDR and CDR2 is SFDVKD. CDR3 nucleotides: TGTGCCACCAGTGACGCCCAGGGAATCGGCCAGCCCCAGCATTTT. It is translated as CATSDAQGIGQPQHF.

The rearrangement joins TRBV30 to TRBJ2-5; D gene ambiguous. Germline V gene data show CDR1 as GTSNPN and CDR2 as SVGIG (reference sequence). V lost 0 bases and J lost 4, with 6 bases in between. The CDR3 has 12 amino acids. CDR3 residues: CAWSVQGETQYF. As DNA, the CDR3 is TGTGCCTGGAGTGTACAAGGAGAGACCCAGTACTTC.

This clone has ten or more counts. In nucleotides, the CDR3 is TGTGCCACCAGTGATTCCCTTCCGGGACAGGGCTGGGGTGGCTACACCTTC. Its protein product is CATSDSLPGQGWGGYTF. The chain uses TRBV24-1 and TRBJ1-2, with 9 bases identical to TRBD1. The V gene's germline CDR1 is KGHDR and CDR2 SFDVKD. J was trimmed by 7 bases and V by 2 bases; bases with no gene match: 13. The CDR3 contains 17 residues.

The gene calls are TRBV7-3 and TRBJ1-1; D may be TRBD1 (5 bases). Germline V gene lookup returns CDR1 SGHTA and CDR2 FQGTGA. The CDR3 consists of 14 residues. The ends were cut back, 2 bases at V and 6 bases at J, with 13 bases in the middle. The chain's CDR3 is CASSLLGVGSEAFF. The CDR3 coding sequence is TGTGCCAGCAGCTTACTAGGGGTAGGATCTGAAGCTTTCTTT. The full variable domain, completed using reference TRBV7-3 and TRBJ1-1, is GAGVSQTPSNKVTEKGKYVELRCDPISGHTALYWYRQSLGQGPEFLIYFQGTGAADDSGLPNDRFFAVRPEGSVSTLKIQRTERGDSAVYLCASSLLGVGSEAFFGQGTRLTVV.

This sequence joins TRBV30 and TRBJ2-2; 9 positions agree with TRBD1. The V and J ends lost 3 bases and 5 bases, in that order; junction bases with no gene match: 4. From germline, CDR1 is GTSNPN and CDR2 SVGIG (reference sequence). The CDR3 consists of 14 residues. CDR3 sequence reads: CAWRSTGGTGELFF. In DNA form, the CDR3 reads TGTGCCTGGAGATCGACAGGGGGAACCGGGGAGCTGTTTTTT. The full variable domain, rest sourced from reference TRBV30 and TRBJ2-2, is SQTIHQWPATLVQPVGSPLSLECTVEGTSNPNLYWYRQAAGRGLQLLFYSVGIGQISSEVPQNLSASRPQDRQFILSSKKLLLSDSGFYLCAWRSTGGTGELFFGEGSRLTVL.

This clone appeared many times. The rearrangement uses TRBV25-1 and TRBJ2-2, with 9 bases matching TRBD2. The CDR3 runs to 16 residues. V trimming: 3 bases; J trimming: 2 bases; junction bases outside the gene matches: 4. The germline V gene encodes CDR1 MGHDK and CDR2 SYGVNS. CDR3: CASSDPSGTNTGELFF. The CDR3 region has the DNA TGTGCCAGCAGTGACCCTAGCGGGACAAACACCGGGGAGCTGTTTTTT.

The sample holds many counts of this clone. The CDR3 coding sequence is TGCAGTGCTAGTAAATTTGGGACAGAATTCATGAACACTGAAGCTTTCTTT. Residues: CSASKFGTEFMNTEAFF. The chain joins TRBV20-1 to TRBJ1-1; 7 bases fit TRBD1. V lost 3 bases and J lost 0; bases outside the gene matches: 13. The germline CDR1 and CDR2 sequences are DFQATT and SNEGSKA (reference sequence). The CDR3 is made up of 17 amino acids.

This clone was seen at least ten times. The chain combines TRBV28 with TRBJ1-2; D possibly corresponds to TRBD1 (6 bases). This CDR3 spans 13 amino acids. Germline CDR1 reads MDHEN; CDR2 reads SYDVKM. The germline V and J ends were trimmed by 6 bases and 7 bases, with 15 bases remaining between them. CDR3: CASREQGMGGYTF. The CDR3 DNA reads as TGTGCCAGCAGGGAACAGGGTATGGGTGGCTACACCTTC.